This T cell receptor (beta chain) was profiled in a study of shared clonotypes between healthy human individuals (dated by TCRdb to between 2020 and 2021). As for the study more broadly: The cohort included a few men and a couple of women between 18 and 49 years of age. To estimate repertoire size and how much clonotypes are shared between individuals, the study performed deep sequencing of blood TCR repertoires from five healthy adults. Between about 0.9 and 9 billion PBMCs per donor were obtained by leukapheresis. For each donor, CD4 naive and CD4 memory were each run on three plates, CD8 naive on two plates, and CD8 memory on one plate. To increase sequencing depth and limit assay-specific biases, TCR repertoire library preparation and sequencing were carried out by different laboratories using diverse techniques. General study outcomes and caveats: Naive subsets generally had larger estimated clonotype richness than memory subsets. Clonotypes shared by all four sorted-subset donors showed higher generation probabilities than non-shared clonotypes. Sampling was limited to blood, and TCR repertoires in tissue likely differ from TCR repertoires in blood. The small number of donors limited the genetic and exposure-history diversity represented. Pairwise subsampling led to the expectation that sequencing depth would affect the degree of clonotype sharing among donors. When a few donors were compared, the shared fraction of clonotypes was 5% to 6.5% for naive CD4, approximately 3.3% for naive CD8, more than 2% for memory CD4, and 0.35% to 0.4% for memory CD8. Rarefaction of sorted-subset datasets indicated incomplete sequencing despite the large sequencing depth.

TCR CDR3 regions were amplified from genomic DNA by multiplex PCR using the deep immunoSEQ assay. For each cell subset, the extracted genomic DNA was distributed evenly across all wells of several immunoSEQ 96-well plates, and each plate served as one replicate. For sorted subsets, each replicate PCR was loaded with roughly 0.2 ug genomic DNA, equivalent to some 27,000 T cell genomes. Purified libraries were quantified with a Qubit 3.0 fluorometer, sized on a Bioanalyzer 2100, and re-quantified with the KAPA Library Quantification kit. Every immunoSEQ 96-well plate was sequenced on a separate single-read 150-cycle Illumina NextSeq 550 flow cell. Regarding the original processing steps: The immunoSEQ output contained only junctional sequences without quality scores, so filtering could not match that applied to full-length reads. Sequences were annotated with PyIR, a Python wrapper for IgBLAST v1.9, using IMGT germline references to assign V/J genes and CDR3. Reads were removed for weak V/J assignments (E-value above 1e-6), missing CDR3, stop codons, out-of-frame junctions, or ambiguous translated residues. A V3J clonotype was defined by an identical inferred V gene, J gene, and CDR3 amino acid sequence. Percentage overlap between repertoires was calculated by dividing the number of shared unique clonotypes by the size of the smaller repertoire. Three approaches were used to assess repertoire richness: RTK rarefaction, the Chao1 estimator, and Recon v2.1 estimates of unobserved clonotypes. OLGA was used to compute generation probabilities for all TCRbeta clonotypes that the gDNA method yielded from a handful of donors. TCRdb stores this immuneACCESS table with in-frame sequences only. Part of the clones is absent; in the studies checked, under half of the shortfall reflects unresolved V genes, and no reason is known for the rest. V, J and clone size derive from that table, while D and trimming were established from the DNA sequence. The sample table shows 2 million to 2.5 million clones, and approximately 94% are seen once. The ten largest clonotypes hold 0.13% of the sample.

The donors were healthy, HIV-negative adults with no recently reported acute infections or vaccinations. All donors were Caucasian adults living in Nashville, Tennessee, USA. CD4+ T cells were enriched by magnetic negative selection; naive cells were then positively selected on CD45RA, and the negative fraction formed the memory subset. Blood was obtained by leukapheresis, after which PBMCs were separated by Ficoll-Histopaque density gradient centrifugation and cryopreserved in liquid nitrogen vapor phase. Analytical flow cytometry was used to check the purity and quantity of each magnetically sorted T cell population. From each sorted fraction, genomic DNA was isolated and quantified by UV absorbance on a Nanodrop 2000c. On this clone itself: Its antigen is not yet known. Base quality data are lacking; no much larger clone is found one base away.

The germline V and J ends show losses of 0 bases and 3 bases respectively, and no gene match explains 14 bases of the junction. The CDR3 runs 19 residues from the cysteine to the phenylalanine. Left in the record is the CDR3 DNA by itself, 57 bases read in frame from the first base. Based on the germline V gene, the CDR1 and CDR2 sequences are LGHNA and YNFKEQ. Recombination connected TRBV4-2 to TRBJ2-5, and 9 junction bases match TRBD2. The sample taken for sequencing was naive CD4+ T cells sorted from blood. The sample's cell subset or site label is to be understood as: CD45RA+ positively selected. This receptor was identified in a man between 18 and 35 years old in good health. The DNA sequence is TGTGCCAGCAGCCAAGATTGGCTAGCGGGGATATTGGGGGAAGAGACCCAGTACTTC. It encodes CASSQDWLAGILGEETQYF.